This T cell receptor beta chain was sequenced in a study of TIL therapy for anti-PD-1-resistant metastatic lung cancer. V was cut by 5 bases and J by 2 bases, with 11 bases left in between. Per the germline V gene, CDR1 is SGHTA and CDR2 is FQGTGA. The CDR3 is made up of 14 amino acids. Time point described: pre-treatment sample, taken before nivolumab and TIL therapy. The tumor samples were excised metastases, mostly pleural nodules or supraclavicular lymph nodes. This was the immunoSEQ v3 assay. Assay: immunoSEQ multiplex PCR; the TCRdb copy retains only in-frame clones and omits some. The sample lists 5,000 to 6,500 clones; around 60% were seen once.

The V call is TRBV7-3, the J call TRBJ2-3; D ambiguous. The input for sequencing was tumor tissue, taken at baseline. The sequence was obtained from a person aged 25-85 years with non-small cell lung cancer. Written as DNA, the CDR3 is TGTGCCAGCAGCCCCGGGTTTGACACAGATACGCAGTATTTT. This gives the protein CASSPGFDTDTQYF. The full variable domain, with the rest looked up from reference TRBV7-3 and TRBJ2-3, is GAGVSQTPSNKVTEKGKYVELRCDPISGHTALYWYRQSLGQGPEFLIYFQGTGAADDSGLPNDRFFAVRPEGSVSTLKIQRTERGDSAVYLCASSPGFDTDTQYFGPGTRLTVL.